This TCR beta chain was obtained from a study of lymphopenia after photon versus proton radiotherapy. The CDR3 totals 13 residues. Trimming cost V 1 base and J 1 base, with 4 bases left between them. The germline V gene has CDR1 MDHEN and CDR2 SYDVKM. Repertoires were generated with immunoSEQ multiplex PCR, while TCRdb's copy carries only in-frame clones and drops some. Among about 83,000 clones listed, 65% to 85% were seen once. This sample comprised peripheral blood, obtained from a patient treated with proton-based radiotherapy. This chain joins TRBV28 and TRBJ1-1; D is undetermined. This receptor was taken from a man aged 55 to 69 with pancreatic cancer. The CDR3 DNA reads as TGTGCCAGCAGTTTATTGCCGAACACTGAAGCTTTCTTT. Its translation is CASSLLPNTEAFF.